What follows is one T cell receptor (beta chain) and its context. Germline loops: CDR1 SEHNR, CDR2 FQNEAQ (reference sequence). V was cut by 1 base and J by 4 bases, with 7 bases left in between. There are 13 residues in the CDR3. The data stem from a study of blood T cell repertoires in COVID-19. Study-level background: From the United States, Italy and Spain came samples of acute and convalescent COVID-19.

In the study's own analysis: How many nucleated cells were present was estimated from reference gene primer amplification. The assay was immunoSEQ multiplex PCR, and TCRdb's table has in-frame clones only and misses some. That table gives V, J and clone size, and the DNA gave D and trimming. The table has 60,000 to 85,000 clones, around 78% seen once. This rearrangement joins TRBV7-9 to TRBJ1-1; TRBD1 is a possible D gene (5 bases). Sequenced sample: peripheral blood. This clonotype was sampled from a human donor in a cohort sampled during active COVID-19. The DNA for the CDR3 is TGTGCCAGCAGCTTAGGGGACTCCACTGAAGCTTTCTTT. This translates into CASSLGDSTEAFF.